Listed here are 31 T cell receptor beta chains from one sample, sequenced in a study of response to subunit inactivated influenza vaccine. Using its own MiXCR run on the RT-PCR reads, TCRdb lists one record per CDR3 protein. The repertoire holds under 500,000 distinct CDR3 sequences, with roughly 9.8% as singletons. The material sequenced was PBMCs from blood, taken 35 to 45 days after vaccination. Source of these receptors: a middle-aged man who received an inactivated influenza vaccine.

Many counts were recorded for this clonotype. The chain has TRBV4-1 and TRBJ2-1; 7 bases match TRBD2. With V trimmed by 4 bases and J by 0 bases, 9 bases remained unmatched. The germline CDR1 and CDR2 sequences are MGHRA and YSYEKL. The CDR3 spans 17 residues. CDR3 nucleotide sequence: TGCGCCAGCAGCCTCGGACGGACTAGAGCCTCCTACAATGAGCAGTTCTTC. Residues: CASSLGRTRASYNEQFF.

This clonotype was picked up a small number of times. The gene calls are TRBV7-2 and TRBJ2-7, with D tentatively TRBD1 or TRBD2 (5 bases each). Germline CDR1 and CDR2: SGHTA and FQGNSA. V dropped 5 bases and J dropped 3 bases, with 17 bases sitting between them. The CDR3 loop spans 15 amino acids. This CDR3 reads CASSLNGGLGYEQYF. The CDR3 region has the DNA TGTGCCAGCAGCCTTAATGGGGGATTGGGCTACGAGCAGTACTTC.

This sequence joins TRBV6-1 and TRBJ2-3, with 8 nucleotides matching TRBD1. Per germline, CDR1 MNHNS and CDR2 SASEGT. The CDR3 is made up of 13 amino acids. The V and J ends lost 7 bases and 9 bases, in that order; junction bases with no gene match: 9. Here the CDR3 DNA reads TGTGCCAGCATCGGACAGGGACCGAGAACGCAGTATTTT. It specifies CASIGQGPRTQYF.

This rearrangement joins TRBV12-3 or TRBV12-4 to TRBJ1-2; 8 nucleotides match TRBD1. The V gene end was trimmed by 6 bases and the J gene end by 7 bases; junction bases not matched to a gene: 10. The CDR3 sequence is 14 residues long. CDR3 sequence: CASSTTGAGSGYTF. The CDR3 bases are TGTGCCAGCAGCACGACAGGGGCCGGGAGTGGCTACACCTTC.

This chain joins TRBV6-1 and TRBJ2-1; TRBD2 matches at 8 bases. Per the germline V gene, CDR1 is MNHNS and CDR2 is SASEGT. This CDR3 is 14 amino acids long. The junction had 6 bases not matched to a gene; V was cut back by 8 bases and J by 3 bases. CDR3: CASGRSGGYNEQFF. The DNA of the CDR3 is TGTGCCAGCGGTCGGAGCGGGGGCTACAATGAGCAGTTCTTC.

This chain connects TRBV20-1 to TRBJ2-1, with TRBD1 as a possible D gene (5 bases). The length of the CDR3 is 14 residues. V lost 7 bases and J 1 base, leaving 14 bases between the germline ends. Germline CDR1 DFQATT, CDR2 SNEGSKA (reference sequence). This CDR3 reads CSVQRQGSYNEQFF. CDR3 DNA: TGCAGTGTTCAACGCCAGGGATCCTACAATGAGCAGTTCTTC.

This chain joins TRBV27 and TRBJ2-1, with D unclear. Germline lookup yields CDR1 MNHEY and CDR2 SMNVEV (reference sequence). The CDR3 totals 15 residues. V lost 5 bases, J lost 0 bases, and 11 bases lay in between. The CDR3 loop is CASSPGVLSYNEQFF. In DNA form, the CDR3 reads TGTGCCAGCAGTCCTGGGGTACTCTCCTACAATGAGCAGTTCTTC.

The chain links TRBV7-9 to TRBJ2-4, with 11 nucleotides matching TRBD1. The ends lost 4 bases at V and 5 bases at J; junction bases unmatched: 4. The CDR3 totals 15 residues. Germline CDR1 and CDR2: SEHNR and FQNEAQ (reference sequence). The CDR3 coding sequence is TGTGCCAGCAGCTGGGACAGGGGGGACCAAAACATTCAGTACTTC. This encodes CASSWDRGDQNIQYF.

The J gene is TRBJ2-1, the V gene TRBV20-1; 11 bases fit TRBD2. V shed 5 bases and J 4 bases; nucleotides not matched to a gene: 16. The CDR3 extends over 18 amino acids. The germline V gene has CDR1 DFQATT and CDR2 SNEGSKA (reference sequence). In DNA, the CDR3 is TGCAGTGCTGAGGAACCGATAACTAGCGGGAGTTTTTACAATGAGCAGTTCTTC. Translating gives CSAEEPITSGSFYNEQFF.

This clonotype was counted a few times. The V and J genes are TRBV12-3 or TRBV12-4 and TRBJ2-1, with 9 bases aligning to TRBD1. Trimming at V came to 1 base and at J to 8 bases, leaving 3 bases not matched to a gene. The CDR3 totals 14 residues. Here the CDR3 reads CASSLGTGEDEQFF. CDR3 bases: TGTGCCAGCAGTTTAGGGACAGGGGAGGATGAGCAGTTCTTC.

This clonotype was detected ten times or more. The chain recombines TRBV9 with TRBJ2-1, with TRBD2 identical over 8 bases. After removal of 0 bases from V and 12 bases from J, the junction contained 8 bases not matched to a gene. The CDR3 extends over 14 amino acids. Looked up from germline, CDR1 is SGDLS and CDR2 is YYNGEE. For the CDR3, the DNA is TGTGCCAGCAGCGTAGATACTAGCGGACAAGGGCAGTTCTTC. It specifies CASSVDTSGQGQFF.

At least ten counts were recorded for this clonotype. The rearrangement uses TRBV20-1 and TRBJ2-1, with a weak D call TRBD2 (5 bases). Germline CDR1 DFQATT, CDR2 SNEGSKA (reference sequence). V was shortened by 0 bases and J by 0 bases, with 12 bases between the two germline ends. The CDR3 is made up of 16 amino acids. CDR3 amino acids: CSARDLQRNSYNEQFF. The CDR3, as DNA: TGCAGTGCTAGAGATCTTCAGCGGAACTCCTACAATGAGCAGTTCTTC.

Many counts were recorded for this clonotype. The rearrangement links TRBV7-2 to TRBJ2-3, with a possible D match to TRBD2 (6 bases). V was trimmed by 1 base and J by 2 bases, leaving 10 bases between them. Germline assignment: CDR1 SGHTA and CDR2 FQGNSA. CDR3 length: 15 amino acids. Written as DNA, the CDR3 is TGTGCCAGCAGCTTAGAGGAGGGAAACACAGATACGCAGTATTTT. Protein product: CASSLEEGNTDTQYF. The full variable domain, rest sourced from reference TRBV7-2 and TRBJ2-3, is GAGVSQSPSNKVTEKGKDVELRCDPISGHTALYWYRQSLGQGLEFLIYFQGNSAPDKSGLPSDRFSAERTGGSVSTLTIQRTQQEDSAVYLCASSLEEGNTDTQYFGPGTRLTVL.

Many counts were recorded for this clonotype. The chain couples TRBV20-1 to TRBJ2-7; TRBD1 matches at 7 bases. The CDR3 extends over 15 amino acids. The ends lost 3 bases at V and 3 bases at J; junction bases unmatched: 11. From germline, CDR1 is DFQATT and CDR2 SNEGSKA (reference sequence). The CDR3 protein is CSASPGTVLDYEQYF. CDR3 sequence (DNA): TGCAGTGCTAGCCCTGGGACAGTACTTGACTACGAGCAGTACTTC.

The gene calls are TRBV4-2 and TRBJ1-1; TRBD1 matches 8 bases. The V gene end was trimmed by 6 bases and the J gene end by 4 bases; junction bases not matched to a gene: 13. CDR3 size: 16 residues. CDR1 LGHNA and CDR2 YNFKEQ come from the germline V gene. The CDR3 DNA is TGTGCCAGCAGACAGGAGCGAGACAGGGGTTTCACTGAAGCTTTCTTT. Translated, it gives CASRQERDRGFTEAFF.

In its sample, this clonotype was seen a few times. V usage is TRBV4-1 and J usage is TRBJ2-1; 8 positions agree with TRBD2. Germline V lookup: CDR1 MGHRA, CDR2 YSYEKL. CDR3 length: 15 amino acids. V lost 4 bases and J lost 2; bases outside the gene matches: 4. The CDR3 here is CASSREAGAYNEQFF. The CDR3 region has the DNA TGCGCCAGCAGCCGAGAAGCGGGAGCCTACAATGAGCAGTTCTTC.

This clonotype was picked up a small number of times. The CDR3, as DNA: TGCGCCAGCAGCTTTGTGTCAGGGCAAGAGACCCAGTACTTC. It is translated as CASSFVSGQETQYF. The J gene is TRBJ2-5, the V gene TRBV5-1; D may be TRBD1 (5 bases). The CDR3 covers 14 residues. The germline gives CDR1 SGHRS, CDR2 YFSETQ. V was trimmed by 2 bases and J by 2 bases, leaving 10 bases between them.

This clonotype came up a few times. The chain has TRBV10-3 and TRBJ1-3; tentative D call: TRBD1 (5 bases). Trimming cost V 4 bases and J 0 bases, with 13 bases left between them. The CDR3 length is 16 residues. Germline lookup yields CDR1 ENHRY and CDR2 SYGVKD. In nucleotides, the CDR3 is TGTGCCATCAGTGGAGACAGCCTCCTCTCTGGAAACACCATATATTTT. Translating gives CAISGDSLLSGNTIYF.

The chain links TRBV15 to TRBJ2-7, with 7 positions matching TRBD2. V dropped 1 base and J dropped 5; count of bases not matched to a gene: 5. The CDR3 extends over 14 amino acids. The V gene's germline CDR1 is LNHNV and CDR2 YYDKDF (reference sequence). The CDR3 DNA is TGTGCCACCAGCAGAGGCCCAGGGAGGGACGAGCAGTACTTC. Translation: CATSRGPGRDEQYF.

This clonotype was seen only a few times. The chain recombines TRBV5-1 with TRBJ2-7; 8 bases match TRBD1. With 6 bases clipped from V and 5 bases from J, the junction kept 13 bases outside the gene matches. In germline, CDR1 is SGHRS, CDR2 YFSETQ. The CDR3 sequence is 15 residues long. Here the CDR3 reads CASTPEGRGRNEQYF. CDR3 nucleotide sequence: TGCGCCAGCACCCCGGAGGGCAGGGGGCGTAACGAGCAGTACTTC.

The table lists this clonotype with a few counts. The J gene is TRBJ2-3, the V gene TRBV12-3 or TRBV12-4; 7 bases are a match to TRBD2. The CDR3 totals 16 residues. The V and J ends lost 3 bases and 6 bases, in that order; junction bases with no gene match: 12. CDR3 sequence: CASSLFPGEGRDTQYF. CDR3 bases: TGTGCCAGCAGTTTGTTCCCGGGGGAGGGACGGGATACGCAGTATTTT.

The CDR3, as DNA: TGCAGCGTTGAAGAAGGTTGGACAGGAGCCTCCTACGAGCAGTACTTC. Residues: CSVEEGWTGASYEQYF. The V call is TRBV29-1, the J call TRBJ2-7; TRBD1 agrees at 7 bases. This CDR3 spans 16 amino acids. The germline V gene has CDR1 SQVTM and CDR2 ANQGSEA. Trimming cost V 0 bases and J 0 bases; bases outside gene matches: 8.

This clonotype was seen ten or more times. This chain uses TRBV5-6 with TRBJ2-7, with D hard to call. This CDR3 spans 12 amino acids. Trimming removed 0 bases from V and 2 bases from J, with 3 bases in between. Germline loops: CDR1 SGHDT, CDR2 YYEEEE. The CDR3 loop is CASSLETYEQYF. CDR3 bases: TGTGCCAGCAGCTTGGAAACCTACGAGCAGTACTTC.

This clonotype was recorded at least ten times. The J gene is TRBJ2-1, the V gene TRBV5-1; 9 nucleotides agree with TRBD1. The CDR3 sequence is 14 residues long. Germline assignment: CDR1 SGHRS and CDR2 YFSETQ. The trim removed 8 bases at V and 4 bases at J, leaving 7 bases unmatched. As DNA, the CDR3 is TGCGCCAGTACCCGGGACAGGGAGTACAATGAGCAGTTCTTC. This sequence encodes CASTRDREYNEQFF. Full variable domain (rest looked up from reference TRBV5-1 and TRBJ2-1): KAGVTQTPRYLIKTRGQQVTLSCSPISGHRSVSWYQQTPGQGLQFLFEYFSETQRNKGNFPGRFSGRQFSNSRSEMNVSTLELGDSALYLCASTRDREYNEQFFGPGTRLTVL.

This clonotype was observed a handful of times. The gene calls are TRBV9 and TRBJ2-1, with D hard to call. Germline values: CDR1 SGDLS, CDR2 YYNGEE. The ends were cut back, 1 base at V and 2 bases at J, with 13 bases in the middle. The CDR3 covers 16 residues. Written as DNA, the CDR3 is TGTGCCAGCAGCGTATATGAAAGTCCCCCCTACAATGAGCAGTTCTTC. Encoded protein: CASSVYESPPYNEQFF.

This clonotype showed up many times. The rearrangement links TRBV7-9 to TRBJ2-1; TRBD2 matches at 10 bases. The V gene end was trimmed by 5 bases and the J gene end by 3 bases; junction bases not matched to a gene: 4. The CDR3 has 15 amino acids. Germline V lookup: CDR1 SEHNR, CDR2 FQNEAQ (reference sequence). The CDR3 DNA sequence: TGTGCCAGCAGCCGCCGGACTAGCGGCTACAATGAGCAGTTCTTC. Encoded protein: CASSRRTSGYNEQFF. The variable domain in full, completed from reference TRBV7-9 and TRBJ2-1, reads DTGVSQNPRHKITKRGQNVTFRCDPISEHNRLYWYRQTLGQGPEFLTYFQNEAQLEKSRLLSDRFSAERPKGSFSTLEIQRTEQGDSAMYLCASSRRTSGYNEQFFGPGTRLTVL.

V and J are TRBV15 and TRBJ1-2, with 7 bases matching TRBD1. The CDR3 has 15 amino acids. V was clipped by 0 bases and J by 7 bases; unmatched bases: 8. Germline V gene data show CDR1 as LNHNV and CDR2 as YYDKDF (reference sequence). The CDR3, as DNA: TGTGCCACCAGCAGAGATCGTGTGACAGGGTTTGGCTACACCTTC. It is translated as CATSRDRVTGFGYTF.

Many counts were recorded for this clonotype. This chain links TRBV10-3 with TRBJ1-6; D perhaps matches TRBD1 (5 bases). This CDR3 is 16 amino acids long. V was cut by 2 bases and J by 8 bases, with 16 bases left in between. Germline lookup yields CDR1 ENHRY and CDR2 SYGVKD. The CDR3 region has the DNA TGTGCCATCAGTGAGGGGACGGCTTGGGGGTATTCACCCCTCCACTTT. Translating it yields CAISEGTAWGYSPLHF.

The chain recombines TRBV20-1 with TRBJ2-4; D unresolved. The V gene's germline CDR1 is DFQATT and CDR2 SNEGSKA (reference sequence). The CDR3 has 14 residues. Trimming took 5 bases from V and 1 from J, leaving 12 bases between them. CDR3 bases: TGCAGTGCTGCCGCATACATGGCCAAAAACATTCAGTACTTC. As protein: CSAAAYMAKNIQYF.

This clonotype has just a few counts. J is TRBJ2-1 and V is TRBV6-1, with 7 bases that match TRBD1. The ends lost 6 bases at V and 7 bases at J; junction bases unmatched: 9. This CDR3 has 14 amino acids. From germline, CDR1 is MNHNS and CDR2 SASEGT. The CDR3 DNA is TGTGCCAGCAGGATACAGACAGGGCCGAATGAGCAGTTCTTC. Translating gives CASRIQTGPNEQFF.

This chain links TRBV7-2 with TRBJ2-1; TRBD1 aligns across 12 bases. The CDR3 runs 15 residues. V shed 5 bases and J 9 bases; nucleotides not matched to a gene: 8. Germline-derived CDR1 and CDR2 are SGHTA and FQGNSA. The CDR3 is CASSPGGQGAREQFF. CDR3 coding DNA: TGTGCCAGCAGCCCAGGGGGACAGGGGGCTCGTGAGCAGTTCTTC. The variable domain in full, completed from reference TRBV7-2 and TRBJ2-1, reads GAGVSQSPSNKVTEKGKDVELRCDPISGHTALYWYRQSLGQGLEFLIYFQGNSAPDKSGLPSDRFSAERTGGSVSTLTIQRTQQEDSAVYLCASSPGGQGAREQFFGPGTRLTVL.